The clone carrying this TCR beta chain appeared many times. The TCRbeta library incorporated unique molecular identifiers. TCRdb re-called the PCR reads through MiXCR, storing one row per CDR3 protein. The sample records fewer than 90,000 distinct CDR3 sequences, around 7.9% being singletons. The data belong to a study of T-cell reconstitution after alpha-beta-depleted transplantation in children. In germline, CDR1 is DFQATT, CDR2 SNEGSKA (reference sequence). Unmatched junction bases numbered 11, after V lost 3 bases and J lost 4 bases. The CDR3 has 15 amino acids. This sample comprised PBMCs from the stem cell graft donor, obtained from the stem cell graft. The chain joins TRBV20-1 to TRBJ2-5; 7 bases map to TRBD2. The sequence came from a human donor who donated a stem cell graft to a child with acute lymphoblastic leukemia. The CDR3 DNA follows: TGCAGTGCTAGCGGCGGGCGGGGGTGGTCAGAGACCCAGTACTTC. Translating it yields CSASGGRGWSETQYF.